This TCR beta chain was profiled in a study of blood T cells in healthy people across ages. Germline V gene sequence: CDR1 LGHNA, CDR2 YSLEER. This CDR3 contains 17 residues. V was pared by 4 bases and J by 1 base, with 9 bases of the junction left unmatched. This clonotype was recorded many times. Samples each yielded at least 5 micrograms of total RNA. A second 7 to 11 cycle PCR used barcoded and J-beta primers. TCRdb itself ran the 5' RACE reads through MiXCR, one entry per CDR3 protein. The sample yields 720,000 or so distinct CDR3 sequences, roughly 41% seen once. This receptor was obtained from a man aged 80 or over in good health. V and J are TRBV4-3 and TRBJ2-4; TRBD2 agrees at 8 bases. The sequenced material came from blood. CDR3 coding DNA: TGCGCCAGCAGCCCCTTCATCGGGGGGGGGGCCAAAAACATTCAGTACTTC. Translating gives CASSPFIGGGAKNIQYF.